Each of the 23 T cell receptor beta chains below was sequenced from the same sample in a study of T cells in Graves' hyperthyroidism and ophthalmopathy. Amplified TCR beta CDR3 regions derived from RNA transcripts. Using the HTBI primer set, a first-round RT-PCR was run on the TCR CDR3. MiXCR was run by TCRdb on the multiplex PCR reads, yielding one entry per CDR3 protein. The profile shows 250,000 to 400,000 distinct CDR3 sequences, 12% to 15% of them singletons. The sequenced sample consisted of blood. These receptors came from a woman aged 40-49 years with Graves' ophthalmopathy.

This clonotype was picked up many times. The CDR3 protein is CASSQLASTDTQYF. CDR3 DNA: TGTGCCAGCAGCCAACTAGCTAGCACAGATACGCAGTATTTT. This chain links TRBV3-1 with TRBJ2-3; D perhaps matches TRBD2 (5 bases). The length of the CDR3 is 14 residues. Per the germline V gene, CDR1 is LGHDT and CDR2 is YNNKEL (reference sequence). Trimming took off 2 bases at V and 0 bases at J, with 6 bases between the two ends.

The chain is built from TRBV19 and TRBJ2-7; maybe TRBD2 (5 bases). Looked up from germline, CDR1 is LNHDA and CDR2 is SQIVND (reference sequence). V shed 4 bases and J shed 2 bases, with 15 bases lying between them. This CDR3 comprises 15 residues. The CDR3 DNA follows: TGTGCCAGTAGTAGCCCGGGAATCGGGGCCTACGAGCAGTACTTC. Its protein product is CASSSPGIGAYEQYF. Variable domain in full (rest from reference TRBV19 and TRBJ2-7): DGGITQSPKYLFRKEGQNVTLSCEQNLNHDAMYWYRQDPGQGLRLIYYSQIVNDFQKGDIAEGYSVSREKKESFPLTVTSAQKNPTAFYLCASSSPGIGAYEQYFGPGTRLTVT.

In this sample, this clonotype turned up many times. The chain combines TRBV18 with TRBJ1-1; no clear D. The germline V and J ends were trimmed by 6 bases and 2 bases, with 10 bases remaining between them. The V gene's germline CDR1 is KGHSH and CDR2 LQKENI. The CDR3 length is 13 residues. CDR3 bases: TGTGCCAGCTCTTCGGACGGAAACACTGAAGCTTTCTTT. Translated, it gives CASSSDGNTEAFF.

The rearrangement uses TRBV20-1 and TRBJ1-1, with 7 bases identical to TRBD1. This CDR3 has 15 amino acids. The J segment lost 6 bases and the V segment lost 0 bases, leaving 10 bases of the junction unmatched. Germline-derived CDR1 and CDR2 are DFQATT and SNEGSKA (reference sequence). The CDR3 spells CSARDRRQGGAEAFF. CDR3 in DNA: TGCAGTGCTAGAGATCGGCGACAGGGTGGCGCTGAAGCTTTCTTT.

In its sample, this clonotype was seen a few times. The chain's CDR3 is CASSADRGDQPQHF. The CDR3 nucleotides read TGTGCCAGTAGTGCCGACAGGGGTGACCAGCCCCAGCATTTT. The V gene is TRBV19, the J gene TRBJ1-5; the match to TRBD1 covers 8 bases. The junction had 7 bases not matched to a gene; V was cut back by 5 bases and J by 7 bases. The CDR3 has 14 amino acids. CDR1 and CDR2 (germline): LNHDA, SQIVND (reference sequence).

This clonotype was seen many times. The chain is built from TRBV24-1 and TRBJ2-2, with a possible D match to TRBD1 (5 bases). CDR1 and CDR2 from the germline V gene are KGHDR and SFDVKD. This CDR3 has 13 amino acids. Between the trimmed V and J ends, which lost 4 bases and 7 bases, there was a span of 9 bases. CDR3 sequence (DNA): TGTGCCACCAGTGACCGACAGTTCGGGGAGCTGTTTTTT. Protein sequence: CATSDRQFGELFF.

In DNA form, the CDR3 reads TGTGCCAGTAGTATTAGTTTGGATAATTCCTACAATGAGCAGTTCTTC. It encodes CASSISLDNSYNEQFF. The chain couples TRBV19 to TRBJ2-1; D ambiguous. Trimming cost V 3 bases and J 1 base, with 13 bases left between them. Looked up from germline, CDR1 is LNHDA and CDR2 is SQIVND (reference sequence). The CDR3 is made up of 16 amino acids.

This clonotype was picked up many times. V gene TRBV6-1 combines with J gene TRBJ2-7, with D perhaps being TRBD1 or TRBD2 (5 bases each). With 10 bases removed from V and 2 bases from J, the gap between germline ends came to 18 bases. This CDR3 spans 14 amino acids. Germline assignment: CDR1 MNHNS and CDR2 SASEGT. CDR3 residues: CATKDPRGAYEQYF. The CDR3 coding sequence is TGTGCCACCAAAGACCCCCGAGGGGCCTACGAGCAGTACTTC.

This clonotype has a handful of counts. The genes are TRBV30 and TRBJ2-3, with 8 bases identical to TRBD2. The CDR3 length is 17 residues. The V gene end was trimmed by 0 bases and the J gene end by 3 bases; junction bases not matched to a gene: 11. Germline-derived CDR1 and CDR2 are GTSNPN and SVGIG (reference sequence). This CDR3 reads CAWSVEGLAGVTDTQYF. The CDR3 bases are TGTGCCTGGAGTGTAGAGGGGCTAGCGGGTGTAACAGATACGCAGTATTTT.

This clonotype came up a few times. The J gene is TRBJ1-5, the V gene TRBV4-1, with D hard to call. Germline V gene data show CDR1 as MGHRA and CDR2 as YSYEKL. V was cut by 7 bases and J by 4 bases, with 8 bases left in between. This CDR3 comprises 12 residues. This CDR3 is CASKGENQPQHF. CDR3 bases: TGCGCCAGCAAGGGTGAAAATCAGCCCCAGCATTTT.

At least ten counts were recorded for this clonotype. V is TRBV6-6 and J is TRBJ2-1, with 8 positions matching TRBD2. The CDR3 spans 15 residues. Germline CDR1 is MNHNY and CDR2 is SVGAGI (reference sequence). The trim removed 2 bases at V and 5 bases at J, leaving 5 bases unmatched. The CDR3 DNA follows: TGTGCCAGCAGTTACGAAGCGGGAGTTAACAATGAGCAGTTCTTC. Translation gives CASSYEAGVNNEQFF.

A note on this clonotype: At one end the junction does not follow the germline gene, possibly because of a read error. DNA of the CDR3: TGTGCCAGCACAAGAATCTCCCCAGTTCCAAGATTGAACACTGAAGCTCTCTTT. It encodes CASTRISPVPRLNTEALF. The rearrangement links TRBV2 to TRBJ1-1; D call uncertain. There are 18 residues in the CDR3. CDR1 is SNHLY, CDR2 FYNNEI, per germline.

Ten or more counts support this clonotype. V usage is TRBV2 and J usage is TRBJ1-1; D unclear. Germline CDR1 is SNHLY and CDR2 is FYNNEI. The CDR3 is 13 residues long. The germline V and J ends were trimmed by 8 bases and 2 bases, with 12 bases remaining between them. The CDR3 DNA is TGTGCCAGCTGCTCTGCAGCTAACACTGAAGCTTTCTTT. The encoded protein is CASCSAANTEAFF.

The table lists this clonotype with a few counts. This rearrangement joins TRBV20-1 to TRBJ2-3, with D perhaps matching TRBD2 (5 bases). The CDR3 is made up of 13 amino acids. Germline values: CDR1 DFQATT, CDR2 SNEGSKA (reference sequence). Trimming left V 3 bases short and J 6 bases short, with 13 bases between. The CDR3, as DNA: TGCAGTGCTAGTTACCTAGCTGGGGATACGCAGTATTTT. Its protein is CSASYLAGDTQYF.

V is TRBV9 and J is TRBJ2-2, with D possibly matching TRBD2 (5 bases). There are 18 residues in the CDR3. Germline V lookup: CDR1 SGDLS, CDR2 YYNGEE. V gave up 5 bases and J gave up 3 bases, with 23 bases separating them. The CDR3 spells CASRPGVGLRLDTGELFF. CDR3 nucleotide sequence: TGTGCCAGCAGACCCGGGGTTGGTTTGCGTCTCGACACCGGGGAGCTGTTTTTT.

The V and J genes are TRBV30 and TRBJ2-1; 9 nucleotides match TRBD2. CDR1 is GTSNPN and CDR2 is SVGIG in the germline V gene (reference sequence). CDR3 length: 16 amino acids. V dropped 0 bases and J dropped 7; count of bases not matched to a gene: 10. The CDR3 protein is CAWSVEIAGAENEQFF. The CDR3 DNA is TGTGCCTGGAGTGTAGAAATAGCGGGAGCGGAAAATGAGCAGTTCTTC. Based on the CDR3 plus reference TRBV30 and TRBJ2-1, the full variable domain is SQTIHQWPATLVQPVGSPLSLECTVEGTSNPNLYWYRQAAGRGLQLLFYSVGIGQISSEVPQNLSASRPQDRQFILSSKKLLLSDSGFYLCAWSVEIAGAENEQFFGPGTRLTVL.

This clonotype was recorded many times. The chain uses TRBV7-6 and TRBJ2-1, with 11 bases aligning to TRBD2. The CDR3 runs to 16 residues. V was clipped by 0 bases and J by 8 bases; unmatched bases: 6. The germline gives CDR1 SGHVS, CDR2 FNYEAQ. The CDR3 here is CASSLAVSGRADEQFF. Written as DNA, the CDR3 is TGTGCCAGCAGCTTAGCGGTTAGCGGGAGGGCCGATGAGCAGTTCTTC.

This clonotype was counted at least ten times. This chain uses TRBV7-2 with TRBJ2-3, with D maybe TRBD2 (5 bases). Trimming left V 5 bases short and J 1 base short, with 13 bases between. This CDR3 contains 15 residues. Germline V CDR1 and CDR2: SGHTA, FQGNSA. CDR3 in DNA: TGTGCCAGCAGCCCCCAAAGCGGAGGCACAGATACGCAGTATTTT. Residues: CASSPQSGGTDTQYF.

The count of this clonotype is one. This may arise from a read error, as a much more abundant clone is one base away. This chain uses TRBV6-7 with TRBJ2-1; D may match TRBD1 or TRBD2 (5 bases each). Judging by the DNA end, TRBJ2-7 fits better; the J call may be wrong. TRBV6-7 counts as an open reading frame of uncertain function. The CDR3 runs to 16 residues. The CDR3 here is CASSYSKGRSYNEQYF. The CDR3 DNA follows: TGTGCCAGCAGTTACTCGAAGGGACGTTCCTACAATGAGCAGTACTTC.

With regard to this clonotype: Germline and junction disagree at one end, which may indicate a read error. V gene TRBV6-1 combines with J gene TRBJ2-2, with a possible D match to TRBD1 (6 bases). This CDR3 contains 15 residues. Germline V gives CDR1 MNHNS, CDR2 SASEGT. CDR3 nucleotide sequence: TGTGCCAGCGGTAGACCGGGACAAAACACCGGGGAGCTGGTTTTT. Residues: CASGRPGQNTGELVF.

The table lists this clonotype with many counts. V gene TRBV28 combines with J gene TRBJ1-1, with unresolved D. Trimming cost V 9 bases and J 4 bases, with 30 bases left between them. The V gene's germline CDR1 is MDHEN and CDR2 SYDVKM. This CDR3 contains 18 residues. For the CDR3, the DNA is TGTGCCAGTTCCCGAATTTTCATGGGAGGGTTTTCGGGCACTGAAGCTTTCTTT. It codes for CASSRIFMGGFSGTEAFF.

This chain joins TRBV18 and TRBJ2-7, with D possibly matching TRBD1 (5 bases). Trimming took off 6 bases at V and 5 bases at J, with 23 bases between the two ends. This CDR3 is 16 amino acids long. CDR1 is KGHSH, CDR2 LQKENI, per germline. CDR3 sequence (DNA): TGTGCCAGCTCCCCCCCCGGTTCAGGGAACAGGAACGAGCAGTACTTC. Its protein product is CASSPPGSGNRNEQYF.

This clonotype was recorded a few times. The genes are TRBV5-1 and TRBJ2-5; 9 nucleotides match TRBD2. The CDR3 has 14 residues. Germline values: CDR1 SGHRS, CDR2 YFSETQ. The J segment lost 5 bases and the V segment lost 6 bases, leaving 8 bases of the junction unmatched. In DNA form, the CDR3 reads TGCGCCAGCACGCGGACTAGCGTAGGGGAGACCCAGTACTTC. Amino acids: CASTRTSVGETQYF.